A selection of T cell receptor beta chains follows, all from one sample in a study of long-term antiretroviral therapy in people with HIV. Here immunoSEQ multiplex PCR was the method, and the copy in TCRdb shows in-frame clones only, minus some. The sample has about 35,000 clones, roughly 82% seen once. The material was unsorted PBMCs, obtained 0.3 years after starting antiretroviral therapy. Receptor source: a man aged 18 to 30 with HIV. Both conserved end residues are part of each CDR3. A D gene is named only where the DNA matches it firmly. For some rows the clone size is stated as once, few or many, or as a class when expanded; others skip it.

j_call | d_call | clone_size | v_call | cdr3_aa | cdr3_nt
TRBJ2-7 | TRBD1 | . | TRBV4-1 | CASSFPGQSTYEQYF | TGCGCCAGCAGCTTTCCGGGACAGAGTACCTACGAGCAGTACTTC
TRBJ1-2 | . | . | TRBV9 | CASSAEQGGNYGYTF | TGTGCCAGCAGCGCTGAACAGGGAGGAAACTATGGCTACACCTTC
TRBJ2-1 | . | . | TRBV11-3 | CASRPTVNNEQFF | TGTGCCAGCAGACCCACAGTGAACAATGAGCAGTTCTTC
TRBJ2-5 | TRBD2 | . | TRBV5-6 | CASSWLAGDRETQYF | TGTGCCAGCAGCTGGCTAGCGGGGGACCGGGAGACCCAGTACTTC
TRBJ2-7 | . | few | TRBV5-1 | CASRLPGIREQYF | TGCGCCAGCCGCCTCCCCGGAATTCGAGAGCAGTACTTC
TRBJ1-1 | . | . | TRBV4-2 | CASRSGRIDTEAFF | TGTGCCAGCAGATCTGGACGGATAGACACTGAAGCTTTCTTT
TRBJ2-1 | . | . | TRBV19 | CASRVVGPYNEQFF | TGTGCCAGTAGGGTAGTTGGGCCCTACAATGAGCAGTTCTTC
TRBJ1-5 | . | . | TRBV6-1 | CASVEWVRGNQPQHF | TGTGCCAGCGTAGAGTGGGTAAGGGGGAATCAGCCCCAGCATTTT
TRBJ1-2 | . | . | TRBV5-8 | CASSLGLYPRSPYGYTF | TGTGCCAGCAGCTTGGGACTTTATCCCAGAAGCCCTTATGGCTACACCTTC
TRBJ1-1 | . | . | TRBV6-5 | CASSYSFQGTEAFF | TGTGCCAGCAGTTACTCGTTCCAGGGGACTGAAGCTTTCTTT
TRBJ2-7 | TRBD1 | . | TRBV18 | CASSGDRAYEQYF | TGTGCCAGCTCCGGTGACAGGGCCTACGAGCAGTACTTC
TRBJ1-1 | . | . | TRBV7-3 | CASSLTYKGSEAFF | TGTGCCAGCAGCTTAACTTATAAGGGATCTGAAGCTTTCTTT
TRBJ1-2 | . | . | TRBV6-1 | CASSEAEGGNGYTF | TGTGCCAGCAGTGAAGCGGAGGGGGGCAATGGCTACACCTTC
TRBJ2-3 | TRBD1 | . | TRBV2 | CASSGRGTPDGQGARRIPTDTQYF | TGTGCCAGCAGTGGCCGAGGAACCCCCGATGGACAGGGGGCCCGCCGGATCCCCACAGATACGCAGTATTTT
TRBJ2-1 | TRBD1 | . | TRBV7-8 | CASSPPRTGLYNEQFF | TGTGCCAGCAGCCCCCCCCGGACAGGGCTATACAATGAGCAGTTCTTC
TRBJ2-5 | . | . | TRBV7-9 | CATLGGRPEETQYF | TGTGCCACCCTAGGTGGTCGTCCGGAAGAGACCCAGTACTTC
TRBJ2-7 | TRBD2 | . | TRBV27 | CASSSGLTQIIYEQYF | TGTGCCAGCAGCTCGGGACTAACGCAAATAATCTACGAGCAGTACTTC
TRBJ2-3 | TRBD2 | . | TRBV7-3 | CASSYGLAGENDTQYF | TGTGCCAGCAGCTACGGACTAGCGGGAGAAAATGATACGCAGTATTTT
TRBJ2-1 | TRBD2 | . | TRBV4-1 | CASSFSTSGTTSYNEQFF | TGCGCCAGCAGCTTTTCGACTAGCGGGACCACATCCTACAATGAGCAGTTCTTC
TRBJ2-1 | . | . | TRBV6-5 | CASSRGTAQGEQFF | TGTGCCAGCAGTCGGGGGACGGCCCAAGGTGAGCAGTTCTTC
TRBJ1-2 | TRBD1 | . | TRBV19 | CASRQGNYGYTF | TGTGCCAGTCGACAGGGGAACTATGGCTACACCTTC
TRBJ1-3 | . | . | TRBV6-1 | CASTSKGPGGNTIYF | TGTGCCAGCACCTCAAAAGGACCCGGAGGAAACACCATATATTTT
TRBJ1-4 | . | . | TRBV11-1 | CASSLRGFGEKLFF | TGTGCCAGCAGCTTGCGGGGTTTCGGCGAAAAACTGTTTTTT
TRBJ2-3 | TRBD2 | . | TRBV11-3 | CASSLGLVSADTQYF | TGTGCCAGCAGCTTGGGACTAGTGTCGGCAGATACGCAGTATTTT
TRBJ2-7 | . | . | TRBV9 | CASSVGPDGSSYEQYF | TGTGCCAGCAGCGTAGGCCCCGACGGAAGCTCCTACGAGCAGTACTTC
TRBJ1-1 | . | . | TRBV6-5 | CASSTQVNTEAFF | TGTGCCAGCAGTACCCAGGTGAACACTGAAGCTTTCTTT
TRBJ1-1 | . | . | TRBV6-6 | CASSPGMNTEAFF | TGTGCCAGCAGTCCCGGGATGAACACTGAAGCTTTCTTT